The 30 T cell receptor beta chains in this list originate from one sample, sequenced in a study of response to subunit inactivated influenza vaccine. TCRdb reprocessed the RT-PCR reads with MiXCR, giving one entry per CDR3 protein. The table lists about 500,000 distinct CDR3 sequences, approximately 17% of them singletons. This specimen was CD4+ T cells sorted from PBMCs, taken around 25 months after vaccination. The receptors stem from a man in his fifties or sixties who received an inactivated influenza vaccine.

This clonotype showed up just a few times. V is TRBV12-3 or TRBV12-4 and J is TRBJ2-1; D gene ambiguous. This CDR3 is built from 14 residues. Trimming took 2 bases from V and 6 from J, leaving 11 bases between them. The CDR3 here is CASSLSLVANEQFF. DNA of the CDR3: TGTGCCAGCAGTTTATCGCTAGTCGCCAATGAGCAGTTCTTC.

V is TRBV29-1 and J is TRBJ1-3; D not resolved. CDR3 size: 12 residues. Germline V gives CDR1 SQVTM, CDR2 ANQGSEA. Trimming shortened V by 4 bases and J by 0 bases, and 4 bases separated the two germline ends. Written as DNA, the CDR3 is TGCAGCGTTGTCGGCTCTGGAAACACCATATATTTT. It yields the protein CSVVGSGNTIYF.

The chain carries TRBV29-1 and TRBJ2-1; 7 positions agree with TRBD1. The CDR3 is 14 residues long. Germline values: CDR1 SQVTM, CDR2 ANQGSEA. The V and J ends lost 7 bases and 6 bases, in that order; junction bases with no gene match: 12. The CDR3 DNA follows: TGCAGCGACTCCATTCCAGGGGGAACCAATGAGCAGTTCTTC. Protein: CSDSIPGGTNEQFF.

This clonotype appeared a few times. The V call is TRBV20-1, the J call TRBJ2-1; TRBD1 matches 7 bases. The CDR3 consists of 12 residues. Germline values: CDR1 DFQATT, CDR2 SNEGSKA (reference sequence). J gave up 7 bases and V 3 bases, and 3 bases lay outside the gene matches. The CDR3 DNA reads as TGCAGTGCTAGTAGGGGGCGGAATGAGCAGTTCTTC. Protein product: CSASRGRNEQFF.

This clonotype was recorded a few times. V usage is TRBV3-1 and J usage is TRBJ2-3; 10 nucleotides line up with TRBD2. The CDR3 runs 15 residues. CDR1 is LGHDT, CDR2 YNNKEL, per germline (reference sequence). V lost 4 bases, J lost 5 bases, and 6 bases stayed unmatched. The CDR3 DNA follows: TGTGCCAGCAGCCCTAGCGGGAGTGGCTTAGATACGCAGTATTTT. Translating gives CASSPSGSGLDTQYF.

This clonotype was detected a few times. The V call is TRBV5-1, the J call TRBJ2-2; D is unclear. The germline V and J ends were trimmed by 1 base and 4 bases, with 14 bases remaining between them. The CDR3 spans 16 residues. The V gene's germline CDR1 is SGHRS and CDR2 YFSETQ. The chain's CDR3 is CASSLQRDSGTGELFF. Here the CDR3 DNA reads TGCGCCAGCAGCTTGCAAAGGGATAGTGGCACCGGGGAGCTGTTTTTT.

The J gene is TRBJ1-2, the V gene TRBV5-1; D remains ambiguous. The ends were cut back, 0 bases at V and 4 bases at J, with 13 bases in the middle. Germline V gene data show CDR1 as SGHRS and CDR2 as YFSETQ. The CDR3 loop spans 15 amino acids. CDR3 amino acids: CASSLDPRTGYGYTF. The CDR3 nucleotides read TGCGCCAGCAGCTTGGATCCGAGGACGGGCTATGGCTACACCTTC.

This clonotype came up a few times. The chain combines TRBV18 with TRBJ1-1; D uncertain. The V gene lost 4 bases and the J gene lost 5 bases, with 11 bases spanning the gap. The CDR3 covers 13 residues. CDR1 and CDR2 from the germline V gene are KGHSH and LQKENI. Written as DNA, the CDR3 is TGTGCCAGCTCACTACATACTGGGACTGAAGCTTTCTTT. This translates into CASSLHTGTEAFF.

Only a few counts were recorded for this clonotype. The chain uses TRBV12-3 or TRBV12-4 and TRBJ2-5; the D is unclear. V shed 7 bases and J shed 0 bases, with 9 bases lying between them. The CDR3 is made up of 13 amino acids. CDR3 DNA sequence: TGTGCCAGCACCGAGACGGACCAAGAGACCCAGTACTTC. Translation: CASTETDQETQYF.

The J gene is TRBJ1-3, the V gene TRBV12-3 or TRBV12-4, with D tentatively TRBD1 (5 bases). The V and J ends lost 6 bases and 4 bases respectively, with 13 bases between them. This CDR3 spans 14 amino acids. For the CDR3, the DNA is TGTGCCAGCAGCTTCCGGGACCACGGAAACACCATATATTTT. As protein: CASSFRDHGNTIYF.

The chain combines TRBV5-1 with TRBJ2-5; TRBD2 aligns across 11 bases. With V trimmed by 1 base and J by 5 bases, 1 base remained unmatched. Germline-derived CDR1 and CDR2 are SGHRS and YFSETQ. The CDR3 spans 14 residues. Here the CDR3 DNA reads TGCGCCAGCAGCTTGACTAGCGGGAGTGAGACCCAGTACTTC. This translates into CASSLTSGSETQYF. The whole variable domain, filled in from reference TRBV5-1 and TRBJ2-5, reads KAGVTQTPRYLIKTRGQQVTLSCSPISGHRSVSWYQQTPGQGLQFLFEYFSETQRNKGNFPGRFSGRQFSNSRSEMNVSTLELGDSALYLCASSLTSGSETQYFGPGTRLLVL.

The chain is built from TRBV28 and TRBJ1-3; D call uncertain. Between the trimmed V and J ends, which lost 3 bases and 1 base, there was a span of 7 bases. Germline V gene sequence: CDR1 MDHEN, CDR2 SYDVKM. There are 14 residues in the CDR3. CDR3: CASSFIASGNTIYF. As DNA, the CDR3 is TGTGCCAGCAGTTTCATCGCTTCTGGAAACACCATATATTTT.

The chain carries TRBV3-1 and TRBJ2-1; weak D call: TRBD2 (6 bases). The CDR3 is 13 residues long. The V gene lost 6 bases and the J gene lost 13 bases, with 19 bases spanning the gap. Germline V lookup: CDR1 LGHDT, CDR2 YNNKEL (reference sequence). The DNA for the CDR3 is TGTGCCAGCAGTTCCGGACTAACCATCCCCCAGTTCTTC. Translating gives CASSSGLTIPQFF.

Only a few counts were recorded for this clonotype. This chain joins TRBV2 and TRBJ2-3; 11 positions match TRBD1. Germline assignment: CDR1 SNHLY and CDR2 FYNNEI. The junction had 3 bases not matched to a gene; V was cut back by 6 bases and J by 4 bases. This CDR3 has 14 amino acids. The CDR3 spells CASSGTGGADTQYF. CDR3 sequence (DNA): TGTGCCAGCAGCGGGACAGGGGGGGCAGATACGCAGTATTTT.

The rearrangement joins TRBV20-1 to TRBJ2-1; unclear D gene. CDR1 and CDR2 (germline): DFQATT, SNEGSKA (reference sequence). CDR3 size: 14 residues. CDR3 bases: TGCAGGGCAAAAGGCTTAGCCGGAGCGAATGAGCAGTTCTTC. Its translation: CRAKGLAGANEQFF.

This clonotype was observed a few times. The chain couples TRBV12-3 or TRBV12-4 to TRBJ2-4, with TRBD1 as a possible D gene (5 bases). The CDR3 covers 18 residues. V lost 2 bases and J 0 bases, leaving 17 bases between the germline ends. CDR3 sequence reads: CASSLTDTRRIAKNIQYF. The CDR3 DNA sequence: TGTGCCAGCAGTTTAACGGACACGAGAAGAATAGCCAAAAACATTCAGTACTTC.

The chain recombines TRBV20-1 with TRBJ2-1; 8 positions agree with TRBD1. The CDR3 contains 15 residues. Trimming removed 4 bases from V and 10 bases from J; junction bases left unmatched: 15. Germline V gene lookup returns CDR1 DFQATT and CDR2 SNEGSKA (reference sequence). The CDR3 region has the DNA TGCAGTGCTATAACGGCAGGACAGGGTGGAAAAGAGCAGTTCTTC. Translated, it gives CSAITAGQGGKEQFF.

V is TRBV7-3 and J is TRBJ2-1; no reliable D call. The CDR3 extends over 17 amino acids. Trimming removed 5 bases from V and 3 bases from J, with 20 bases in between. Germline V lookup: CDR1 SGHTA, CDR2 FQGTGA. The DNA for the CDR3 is TGTGCCAGCAGCCCGGACCGGCCGAGCAGATACTACAATGAGCAGTTCTTC. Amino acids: CASSPDRPSRYYNEQFF. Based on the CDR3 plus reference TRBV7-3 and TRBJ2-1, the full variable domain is GAGVSQTPSNKVTEKGKYVELRCDPISGHTALYWYRQSLGQGPEFLIYFQGTGAADDSGLPNDRFFAVRPEGSVSTLKIQRTERGDSAVYLCASSPDRPSRYYNEQFFGPGTRLTVL.

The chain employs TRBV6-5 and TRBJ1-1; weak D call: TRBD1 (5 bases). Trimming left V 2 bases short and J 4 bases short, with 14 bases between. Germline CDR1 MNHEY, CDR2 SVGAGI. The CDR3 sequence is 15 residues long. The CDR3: CASSYGFGAGTEAFF. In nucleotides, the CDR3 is TGTGCCAGCAGTTACGGGTTCGGGGCGGGCACTGAAGCTTTCTTT.

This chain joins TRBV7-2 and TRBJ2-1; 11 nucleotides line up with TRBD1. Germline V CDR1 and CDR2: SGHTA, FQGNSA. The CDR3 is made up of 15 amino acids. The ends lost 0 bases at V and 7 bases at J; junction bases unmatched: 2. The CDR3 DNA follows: TGTGCCAGCAGCTTAGCTGGGACAGGGGGTAATGAGCAGTTCTTC. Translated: CASSLAGTGGNEQFF. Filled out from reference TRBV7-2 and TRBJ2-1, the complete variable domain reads GAGVSQSPSNKVTEKGKDVELRCDPISGHTALYWYRQSLGQGLEFLIYFQGNSAPDKSGLPSDRFSAERTGGSVSTLTIQRTQQEDSAVYLCASSLAGTGGNEQFFGPGTRLTVL.

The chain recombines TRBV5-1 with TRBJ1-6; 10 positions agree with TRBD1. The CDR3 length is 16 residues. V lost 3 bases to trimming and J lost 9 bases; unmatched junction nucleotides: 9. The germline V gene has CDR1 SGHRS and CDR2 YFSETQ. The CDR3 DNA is TGCGCCAGCAGCTCCAACTTCCGGGACAGGGGTTCACCCCTCCACTTT. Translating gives CASSSNFRDRGSPLHF. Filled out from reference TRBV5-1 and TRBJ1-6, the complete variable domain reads KAGVTQTPRYLIKTRGQQVTLSCSPISGHRSVSWYQQTPGQGLQFLFEYFSETQRNKGNFPGRFSGRQFSNSRSEMNVSTLELGDSALYLCASSSNFRDRGSPLHFGNGTRLTVT.

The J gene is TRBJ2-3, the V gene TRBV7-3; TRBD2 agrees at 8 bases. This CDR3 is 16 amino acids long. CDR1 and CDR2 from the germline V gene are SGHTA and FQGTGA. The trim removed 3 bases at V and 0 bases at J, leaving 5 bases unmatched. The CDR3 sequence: CASSLTSVSSTDTQYF. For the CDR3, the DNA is TGTGCCAGCAGCTTGACTAGCGTTTCTAGCACAGATACGCAGTATTTT.

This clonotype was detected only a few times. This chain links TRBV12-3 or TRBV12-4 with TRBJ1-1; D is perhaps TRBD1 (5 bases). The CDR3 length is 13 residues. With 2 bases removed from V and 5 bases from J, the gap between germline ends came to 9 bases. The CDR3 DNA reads TGTGCCAGCAGTTTAACCGGACAAACTGAAGCTTTCTTT. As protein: CASSLTGQTEAFF.

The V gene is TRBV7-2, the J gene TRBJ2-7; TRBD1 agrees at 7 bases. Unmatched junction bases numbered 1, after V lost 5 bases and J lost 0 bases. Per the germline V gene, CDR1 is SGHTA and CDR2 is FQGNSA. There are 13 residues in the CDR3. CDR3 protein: CASSGQASYEQYF. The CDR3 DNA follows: TGTGCCAGCAGCGGACAGGCCTCCTACGAGCAGTACTTC.

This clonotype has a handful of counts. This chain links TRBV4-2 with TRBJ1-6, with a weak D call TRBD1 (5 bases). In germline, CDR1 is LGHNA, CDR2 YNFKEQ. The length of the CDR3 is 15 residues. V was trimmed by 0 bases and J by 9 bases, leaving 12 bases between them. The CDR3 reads CASSQDGARGSPLHF. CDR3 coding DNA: TGTGCCAGCAGCCAAGATGGGGCACGGGGTTCACCCCTCCACTTT.

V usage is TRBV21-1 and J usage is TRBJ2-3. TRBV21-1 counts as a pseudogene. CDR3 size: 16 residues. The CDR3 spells CASSKAPTDCTDTQYF. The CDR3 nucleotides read TGTGCCAGCAGCAAAGCGCCCACAGACTGCACAGATACGCAGTATTTT.

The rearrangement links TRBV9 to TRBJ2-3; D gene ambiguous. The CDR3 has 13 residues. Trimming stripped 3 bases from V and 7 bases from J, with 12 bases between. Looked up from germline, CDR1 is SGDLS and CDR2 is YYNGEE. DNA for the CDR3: TGTGCCAGCAGCGGGGTATACCTGAATACGCAGTATTTT. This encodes CASSGVYLNTQYF.

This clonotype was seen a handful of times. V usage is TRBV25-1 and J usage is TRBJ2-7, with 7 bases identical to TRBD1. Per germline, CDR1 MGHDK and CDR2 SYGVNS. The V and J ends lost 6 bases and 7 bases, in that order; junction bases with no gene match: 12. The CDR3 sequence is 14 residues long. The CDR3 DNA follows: TGTGCCAGCAGAGAACAGGGGTCTGTTGGGGAGCAGTACTTC. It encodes CASREQGSVGEQYF.

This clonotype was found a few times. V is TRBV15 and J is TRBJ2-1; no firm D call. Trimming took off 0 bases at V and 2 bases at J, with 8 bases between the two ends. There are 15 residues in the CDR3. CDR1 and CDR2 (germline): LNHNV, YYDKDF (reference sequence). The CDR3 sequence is CATSRDFGPYNEQFF. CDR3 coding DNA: TGTGCCACCAGCAGAGATTTCGGCCCCTACAATGAGCAGTTCTTC. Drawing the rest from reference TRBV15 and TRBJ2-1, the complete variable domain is DAMVIQNPRYQVTQFGKPVTLSCSQTLNHNVMYWYQQKSSQAPKLLFHYYDKDFNNEADTPDNFQSRRPNTSFCFLDIRSPGLGDTAMYLCATSRDFGPYNEQFFGPGTRLTVL.

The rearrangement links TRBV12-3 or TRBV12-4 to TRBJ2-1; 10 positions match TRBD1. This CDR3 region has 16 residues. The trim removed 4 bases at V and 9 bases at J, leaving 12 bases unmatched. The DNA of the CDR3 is TGTGCCAGCAGTTCATACCGGGGACAGGGGTGGGGTGAGCAGTTCTTC. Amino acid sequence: CASSSYRGQGWGEQFF.